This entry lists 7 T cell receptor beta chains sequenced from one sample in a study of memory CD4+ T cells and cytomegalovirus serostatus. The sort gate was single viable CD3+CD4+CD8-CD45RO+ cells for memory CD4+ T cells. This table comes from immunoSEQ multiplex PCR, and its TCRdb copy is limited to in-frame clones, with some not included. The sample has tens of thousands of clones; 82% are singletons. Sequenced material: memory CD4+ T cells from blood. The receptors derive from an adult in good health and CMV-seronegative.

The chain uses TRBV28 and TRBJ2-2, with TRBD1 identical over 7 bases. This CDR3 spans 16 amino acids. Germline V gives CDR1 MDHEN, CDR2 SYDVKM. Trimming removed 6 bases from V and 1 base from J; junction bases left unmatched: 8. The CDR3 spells CASSLNRQGNTGELFF. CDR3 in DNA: TGTGCCAGCAGCCTAAACCGACAGGGGAACACCGGGGAGCTGTTTTTT.

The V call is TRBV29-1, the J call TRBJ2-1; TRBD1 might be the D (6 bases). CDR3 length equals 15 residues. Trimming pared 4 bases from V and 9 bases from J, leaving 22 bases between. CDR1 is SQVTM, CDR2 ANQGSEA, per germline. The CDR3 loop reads CSVVRDTKATTEQFF. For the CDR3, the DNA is TGCAGCGTTGTCCGGGACACAAAAGCTACGACTGAGCAGTTCTTC.

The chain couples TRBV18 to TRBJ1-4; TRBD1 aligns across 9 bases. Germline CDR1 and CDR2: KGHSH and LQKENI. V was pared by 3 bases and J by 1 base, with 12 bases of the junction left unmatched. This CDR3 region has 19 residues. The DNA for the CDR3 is TGTGCCAGCTCACCGAACAAGGGACAGGGAGAGAGAACTAATGAAAAACTGTTTTTT. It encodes CASSPNKGQGERTNEKLFF. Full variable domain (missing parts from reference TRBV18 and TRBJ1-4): NAGVMQNPRHLVRRRGQEARLRCSPMKGHSHVYWYRQLPEEGLKFMVYLQKENIIDESGMPKERFSAEFPKEGPSILRIQQVVRGDSAAYFCASSPNKGQGERTNEKLFFGSGTQLSVL.

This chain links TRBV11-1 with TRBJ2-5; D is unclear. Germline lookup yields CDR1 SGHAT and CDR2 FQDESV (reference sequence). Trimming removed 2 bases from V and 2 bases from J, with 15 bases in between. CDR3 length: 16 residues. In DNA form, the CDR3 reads TGTGCCAGCAGCTTAAATTGGAATACCGTACAAGAGACCCAGTACTTC. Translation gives CASSLNWNTVQETQYF.

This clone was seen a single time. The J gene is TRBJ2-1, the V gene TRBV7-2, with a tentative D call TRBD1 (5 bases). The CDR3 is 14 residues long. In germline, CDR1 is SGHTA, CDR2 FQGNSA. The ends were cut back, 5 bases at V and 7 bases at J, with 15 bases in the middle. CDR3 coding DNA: TGTGCCAGCAGCGCATCCCCAGGGTTGAATGAGCAGTTCTTC. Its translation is CASSASPGLNEQFF.

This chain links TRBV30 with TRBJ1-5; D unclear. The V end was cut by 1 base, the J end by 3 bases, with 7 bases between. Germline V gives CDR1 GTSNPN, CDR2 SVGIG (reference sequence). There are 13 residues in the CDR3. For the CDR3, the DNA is TGTGCCTGGAGTGACGCAGACAATCAGCCCCAGCATTTT. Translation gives CAWSDADNQPQHF. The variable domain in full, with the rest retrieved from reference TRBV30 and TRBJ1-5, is SQTIHQWPATLVQPVGSPLSLECTVEGTSNPNLYWYRQAAGRGLQLLFYSVGIGQISSEVPQNLSASRPQDRQFILSSKKLLLSDSGFYLCAWSDADNQPQHFGDGTRLSIL.

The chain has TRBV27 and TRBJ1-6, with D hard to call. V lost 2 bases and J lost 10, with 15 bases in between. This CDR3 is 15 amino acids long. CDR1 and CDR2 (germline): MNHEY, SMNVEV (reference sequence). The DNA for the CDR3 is TGTGCCAGCAGTTTAGGTGACTTACTAGGGTCACCCCTCCACTTT. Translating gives CASSLGDLLGSPLHF.